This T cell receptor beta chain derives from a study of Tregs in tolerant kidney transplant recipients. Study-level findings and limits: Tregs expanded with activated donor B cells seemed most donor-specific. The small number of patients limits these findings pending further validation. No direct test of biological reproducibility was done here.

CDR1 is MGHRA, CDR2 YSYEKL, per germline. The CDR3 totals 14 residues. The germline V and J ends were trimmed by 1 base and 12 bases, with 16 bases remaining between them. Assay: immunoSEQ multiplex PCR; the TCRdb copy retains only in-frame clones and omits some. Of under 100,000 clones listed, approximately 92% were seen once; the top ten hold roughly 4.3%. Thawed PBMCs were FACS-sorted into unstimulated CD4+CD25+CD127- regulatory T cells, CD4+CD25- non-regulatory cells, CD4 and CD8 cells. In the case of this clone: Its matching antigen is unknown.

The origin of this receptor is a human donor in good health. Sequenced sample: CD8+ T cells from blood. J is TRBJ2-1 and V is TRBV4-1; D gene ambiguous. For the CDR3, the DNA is TGCGCCAGCAGCCAAGGCCCCGGATTACACATGCAGTTCTTC. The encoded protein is CASSQGPGLHMQFF.